The present T cell receptor (beta chain) was sequenced within a study of beta chain features in type 1 diabetes. The study's findings and limits: Comparison showed that naive, central memory and Treg TCRB repertoires appeared more similar among patients than among healthy donors.

Details on this clone: Its antigen remains unidentified.

Cell sorting via CD45RO/CCR7/CD25/CD127/CD95/CD27 was performed to obtain CD4+ naive, central memory, regulatory and stem cell-like memory cells. Reverse transcribing all isolated RNA meant expressed TCRB transcripts were sequenced. Libraries were prepared by immunoSEQ multiplex PCR; TCRdb keeps only in-frame clonotypes and omits some of them. The sample lists roughly 250,000 clones; over 8.5% were seen once. This CDR3 spans 18 amino acids. V was pared by 3 bases and J by 2 bases, with 9 bases of the junction left unmatched. Germline CDR1 SGDLS, CDR2 YYNGEE. The TCR sequence derives from a young woman in good health. The V and J genes are TRBV9 and TRBJ2-3; TRBD2 matches 13 bases. Sequencing input: naive CD4+ T cells from blood. CDR3 sequence (DNA): TGTGCCAGCAGCGCCCGGACTAGCGGGGGAGAAGCCACAGATACGCAGTATTTT. It codes for CASSARTSGGEATDTQYF.